A selection of T cell receptor beta chains follows, all from one sample in a study of blood T cell repertoires in COVID-19. The table came from immunoSEQ multiplex PCR; TCRdb's copy has only in-frame clones and leaves some out. The repertoire holds about half a million clones, around 85% seen once, with approximately 3.4% in the top ten. The sequencing sample was made of peripheral blood. These TCRs come from a human donor in a cohort sampled during active COVID-19. The CDR3 runs from the conserved cysteine through the conserved F or W. D genes are given only for firm matches. Size is stated for part of the rows, as once, few or many counts, or as a class when the clone is expanded.

>.|TRBV11-3|TRBJ2-2|few
CASSLIDTGELFF
TGTGCCAGCAGCTTAATCGACACCGGGGAGCTGTTTTTT
>.|TRBV18|TRBJ2-1|.
CASSTSTGFGEQFF
TGTGCCAGCTCAACTTCCACAGGGTTCGGGGAGCAGTTCTTC
>TRBD1|TRBV29-1|TRBJ2-4|.
CSVVRDRGAKNIQYF
TGCAGCGTTGTGCGGGACAGGGGAGCCAAAAACATTCAGTACTTC
>.|TRBV28|TRBJ2-7|.
CASSFVPDTLSYEQYF
TGTGCCAGCAGTTTCGTTCCCGACACACTCTCCTACGAGCAGTACTTC
>.|TRBV7-7|TRBJ2-5|few
CASSLVDTQETQYF
TGTGCTAGCAGCTTAGTGGACACCCAAGAGACCCAGTACTTC
>.|TRBV5-5|TRBJ2-7|.
CASSLLLAPYEQYF
TGTGCCAGCAGCCTCTTACTAGCCCCCTACGAGCAGTACTTC
>TRBD1|TRBV6-5|TRBJ2-2|.
CASSRGRDTGELFF
TGTGCCAGCAGCAGGGGGCGCGACACCGGGGAGCTGTTTTTT
>.|TRBV28|TRBJ1-3|.
CASSPAGDSGNTIYF
TGTGCCAGCAGTCCCGCAGGGGACTCTGGAAACACCATATATTTT
>.|TRBV28|TRBJ2-2|.
CASSLISGFNTGELFF
TGTGCCAGCAGTTTGATTTCGGGTTTCAACACCGGGGAGCTGTTTTTT
>.|TRBV5-1|TRBJ2-3|.
CASRVAWDTQYF
TGCGCCAGTAGAGTCGCTTGGGATACGCAGTATTTT
>TRBD2|TRBV7-9|TRBJ2-1|once
CASSPRLAPYNEQFF
TGTGCCAGCAGCCCACGACTAGCGCCCTACAATGAGCAGTTCTTC
>.|TRBV13|TRBJ2-5|.
CASSPRGEETQYF
TGTGCCAGCAGCCCTAGAGGTGAAGAGACCCAGTACTTC
>.|TRBV6-5|TRBJ1-3|.
CASELSSGNTIYF
TGTGCCAGTGAACTGAGCTCTGGAAACACCATATATTTT
>TRBD2|TRBV19|TRBJ2-1|.
CASSPLAGAYNEQFF
TGTGCCAGTAGTCCCCTAGCGGGAGCCTACAATGAGCAGTTCTTC
>TRBD1|TRBV11-2|TRBJ2-1|.
CASSRRWTGGNEQFF
TGTGCCAGCAGTCGACGATGGACAGGGGGCAATGAGCAGTTCTTC
>.|TRBV4-1|TRBJ1-2|.
CASSQDGSPGAAGGYTF
TGCGCCAGCAGCCAAGATGGCTCTCCCGGCGCCGCGGGAGGCTACACCTTC
>.|TRBV15|TRBJ2-7|.
CATKGIADQQYF
TGTGCCACCAAGGGGATAGCGGATCAGCAGTACTTC
>.|TRBV2|TRBJ2-3|once
CASSEWGDGTDTQYF
TGTGCCAGCAGTGAATGGGGAGATGGCACAGATACGCAGTATTTT
>.|TRBV28|TRBJ2-3|.
CASRRGLRTDTQYF
TGTGCCAGCAGGAGGGGACTCAGGACAGATACGCAGTATTTT
>.|TRBV6-1|TRBJ1-5|.
CASSEGQAPQPQHF
TGTGCCAGCAGTGAAGGACAGGCTCCCCAGCCCCAGCATTTT
>.|TRBV28|TRBJ2-7|once
CASSLAAGLWEQYF
TGTGCCAGCAGTTTGGCGGCGGGCCTCTGGGAGCAGTACTTC
>TRBD1|TRBV5-1|TRBJ2-5|.
CASSLTAGTGGKETQYF
TGCGCCAGCAGCTTGACCGCCGGGACAGGGGGCAAGGAGACCCAGTACTTC